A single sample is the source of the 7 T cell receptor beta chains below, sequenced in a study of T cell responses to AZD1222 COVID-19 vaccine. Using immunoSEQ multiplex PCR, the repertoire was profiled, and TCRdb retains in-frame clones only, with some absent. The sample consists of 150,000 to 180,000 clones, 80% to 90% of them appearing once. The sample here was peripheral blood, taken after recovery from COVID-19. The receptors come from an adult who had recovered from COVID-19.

The CDR3 spells CASSLEGKKRVYNEQFF. The CDR3 DNA is TGTGCCAGCAGCTTAGAGGGGAAAAAGAGGGTATACAATGAGCAGTTCTTC. The chain joins TRBV11-2 to TRBJ2-1, with D possibly being TRBD2 (5 bases). Germline V gene sequence: CDR1 SGHAT, CDR2 FQNNGV. V was clipped by 0 bases and J by 4 bases, with 16 bases between them. The CDR3 spans 17 residues.

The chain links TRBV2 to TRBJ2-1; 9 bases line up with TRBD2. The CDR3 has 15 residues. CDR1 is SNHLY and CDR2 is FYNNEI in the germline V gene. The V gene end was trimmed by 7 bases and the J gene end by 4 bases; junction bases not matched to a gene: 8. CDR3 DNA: TGTGCCAGCACTGCAGCGGGGGGCTCATACAATGAGCAGTTCTTC. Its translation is CASTAAGGSYNEQFF.

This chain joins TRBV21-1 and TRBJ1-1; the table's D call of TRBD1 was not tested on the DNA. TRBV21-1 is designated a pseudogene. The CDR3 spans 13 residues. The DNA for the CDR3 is TGTGCCAGCAGGACAGGGCGCAACACTGAAGCTTTCTTT. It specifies CASRTGRNTEAFF.

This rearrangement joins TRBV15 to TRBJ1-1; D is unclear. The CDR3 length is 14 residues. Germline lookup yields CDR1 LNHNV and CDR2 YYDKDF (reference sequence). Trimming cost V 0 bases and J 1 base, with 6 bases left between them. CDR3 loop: CATSRDHQNTEAFF. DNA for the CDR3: TGTGCCACCAGCAGAGATCACCAGAACACTGAAGCTTTCTTT.

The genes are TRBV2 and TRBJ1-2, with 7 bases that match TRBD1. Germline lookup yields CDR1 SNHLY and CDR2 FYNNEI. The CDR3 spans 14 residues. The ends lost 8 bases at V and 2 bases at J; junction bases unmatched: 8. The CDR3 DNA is TGTGCCAGCCTGAAGGGACAGAGCAACTATGGCTACACCTTC. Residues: CASLKGQSNYGYTF.

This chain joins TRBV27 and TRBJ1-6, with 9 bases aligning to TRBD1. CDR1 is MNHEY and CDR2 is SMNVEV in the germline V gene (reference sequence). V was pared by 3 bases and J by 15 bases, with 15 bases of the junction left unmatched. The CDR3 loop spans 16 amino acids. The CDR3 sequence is CASSFYRDRESMRLHF. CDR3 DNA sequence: TGTGCCAGCAGTTTCTACCGGGACAGGGAATCTATGCGCCTCCACTTT.

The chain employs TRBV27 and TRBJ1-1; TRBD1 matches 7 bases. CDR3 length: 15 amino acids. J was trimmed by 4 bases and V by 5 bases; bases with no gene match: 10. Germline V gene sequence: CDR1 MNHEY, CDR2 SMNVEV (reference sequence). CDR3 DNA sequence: TGTGCCAGCAGTAAATCTAACAGGGGCGGCACTGAAGCTTTCTTT. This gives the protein CASSKSNRGGTEAFF.